The 31 T cell receptor beta chains listed next were all sequenced from one sample in a study of T-cell reconstitution after alpha-beta-depleted transplantation in children. Unique molecular identifiers were used in preparing the TCRbeta library. TCRdb called the PCR reads again in MiXCR, with one record for every CDR3 protein. The sample records about 360,000 distinct CDR3 sequences, 13% being singletons. Sequences were derived from PBMCs, sampled from the stem cell graft. The receptor source for this set is a human donor who donated a stem cell graft to a child with Fanconi anemia.

The table lists this clonotype with a few counts. The rearrangement links TRBV24-1 to TRBJ2-3; D not resolved. Germline assignment: CDR1 KGHDR and CDR2 SFDVKD. CDR3 length equals 15 residues. Trimming cost V 2 bases and J 1 base, with 9 bases left between them. The CDR3 nucleotides are TGTGCCACCAGTGATTCCTGGGTGCGCACAGATACGCAGTATTTT. Amino acids: CATSDSWVRTDTQYF.

The chain employs TRBV5-6 and TRBJ2-7; D may match TRBD1 or TRBD2 (5 bases each). The V end lost 4 bases, the J end lost 6 bases, and 23 bases lay between the germline ends. The length of the CDR3 is 16 residues. Germline V gives CDR1 SGHDT, CDR2 YYEEEE. Here the CDR3 DNA reads TGTGCCAGCAGCCGATTGGGGAACGCCGAGGGGCTCGAGCAGTACGTC. It yields the protein CASSRLGNAEGLEQYV.

This clonotype was seen ten or more times. The chain has TRBV7-8 and TRBJ1-2; unclear D gene. Trimming shortened V by 5 bases and J by 4 bases, and 14 bases separated the two germline ends. The CDR3 totals 14 residues. In germline, CDR1 is SGHVS, CDR2 FQNEAQ. The CDR3, as DNA: TGTGCCAGCAGCCCAGACGGCTTCTCCTATGGCTACACCTTC. This gives the protein CASSPDGFSYGYTF.

The rearrangement links TRBV6-1 to TRBJ1-1; 7 positions match TRBD1. Germline V CDR1 and CDR2: MNHNS, SASEGT. This CDR3 contains 15 residues. V trimming: 6 bases; J trimming: 0 bases; junction bases outside the gene matches: 7. CDR3 sequence: CASRKGGGLNTEAFF. Written as DNA, the CDR3 is TGTGCCAGCAGGAAGGGAGGGGGCCTGAACACTGAAGCTTTCTTT.

This clonotype was seen a few times. This chain uses TRBV4-1 with TRBJ1-5; TRBD1 is a possible D gene (6 bases). Looked up from germline, CDR1 is MGHRA and CDR2 is YSYEKL. The CDR3 is 14 residues long. Trimming stripped 2 bases from V and 6 bases from J, with 11 bases between. CDR3 residues: CASSQRRGLQPQHF. The CDR3 DNA reads as TGCGCCAGCAGCCAACGCAGGGGTCTTCAGCCCCAGCATTTT.

This sequence joins TRBV20-1 and TRBJ1-1; 8 positions agree with TRBD1. This CDR3 comprises 15 residues. Losses at the gene ends were 0 bases for V and 5 bases for J; bases not matched to a gene: 8. Per germline, CDR1 DFQATT and CDR2 SNEGSKA (reference sequence). The CDR3 DNA follows: TGCAGTGCTAGAGATGCCAGGGGGCGCGGGACTGAAGCTTTCTTT. Amino acids: CSARDARGRGTEAFF.

This clonotype was seen only a few times. The chain uses TRBV6-5 and TRBJ2-5, with 9 positions matching TRBD2. V shed 2 bases and J 5 bases; nucleotides not matched to a gene: 6. The CDR3 has 15 residues. Germline V gene data show CDR1 as MNHEY and CDR2 as SVGAGI. This chain's CDR3 is CASSYTVAGVETQYF. The CDR3 bases are TGTGCCAGCAGTTACACGGTAGCGGGGGTGGAGACCCAGTACTTC.

This clonotype was picked up a small number of times. This rearrangement joins TRBV19 to TRBJ2-3, with D hard to call. The V end lost 5 bases, the J end lost 6 bases, and 18 bases lay between the germline ends. The CDR3 sequence is 15 residues long. The germline CDR1 and CDR2 sequences are LNHDA and SQIVND (reference sequence). The CDR3 DNA is TGTGCCAGTAGTTCTCGGGCCGACTTGGTTGATACGCAGTATTTT. This gives the protein CASSSRADLVDTQYF.

The chain has TRBV20-1 and TRBJ1-4; D gene uncertain. Germline CDR1 is DFQATT and CDR2 is SNEGSKA (reference sequence). The CDR3 runs 14 residues. With 0 bases removed from V and 6 bases from J, the gap between germline ends came to 11 bases. The CDR3 region has the DNA TGCAGTGCTAGAGATAAGGGTCGGGATGAAAAACTGTTTTTT. Protein product: CSARDKGRDEKLFF.

This clonotype was found many times. J is TRBJ1-2 and V is TRBV11-2, with 8 bases that match TRBD1. The ends lost 6 bases at V and 4 bases at J; junction bases unmatched: 10. In germline, CDR1 is SGHAT, CDR2 FQNNGV. The CDR3 length is 15 residues. The CDR3 nucleotides are TGTGCCAGCAGTTACGCAGGGGGCGCAGGCTATGGCTACACCTTC. Translation: CASSYAGGAGYGYTF. Looking up the rest from reference TRBV11-2 and TRBJ1-2 gives the full variable domain: EAGVAQSPRYKIIEKRQSVAFWCNPISGHATLYWYQQILGQGPKLLIQFQNNGVVDDSQLPKDRFSAERLKGVDSTLKIQPAKLEDSAVYLCASSYAGGAGYGYTFGSGTRLTVV.

The chain couples TRBV4-2 to TRBJ1-1, with D possibly TRBD1 on 5 matching bases. Per the germline V gene, CDR1 is LGHNA and CDR2 is YNFKEQ. This CDR3 spans 13 amino acids. Trimming pared 4 bases from V and 8 bases from J, leaving 14 bases between. The CDR3 here is CASSRGGVPEAFF. CDR3 sequence (DNA): TGTGCCAGCAGCCGGGGGGGGGTTCCCGAAGCTTTCTTT.

The V and J genes are TRBV20-1 and TRBJ1-1, with D hard to call. CDR1 is DFQATT, CDR2 SNEGSKA, per germline (reference sequence). The CDR3 runs to 12 residues. The CDR3 nucleotides read TGCGCGGAGAGCGCGTGGGACACTGAAGCTTTCTTT. Translated: CAESAWDTEAFF.

The chain recombines TRBV6-1 with TRBJ2-3, with TRBD1 identical over 10 bases. CDR1 is MNHNS and CDR2 is SASEGT in the germline V gene. J gave up 3 bases and V 6 bases, and 6 bases lay outside the gene matches. The CDR3 loop spans 15 amino acids. The CDR3 region is CASRRDRGLTDTQYF. In DNA form, the CDR3 reads TGTGCCAGCAGGCGGGACAGGGGTCTTACAGATACGCAGTATTTT.

This clonotype has just a few counts. J is TRBJ1-6 and V is TRBV28; D is ambiguous. There are 16 residues in the CDR3. Trimming shortened V by 1 base and J by 0 bases, and 7 bases separated the two germline ends. Germline V CDR1 and CDR2: MDHEN, SYDVKM. This CDR3 reads CASSLYGSSYNSPLHF. The CDR3 DNA reads as TGTGCCAGCAGTTTATACGGGAGCTCCTATAATTCACCCCTCCACTTT.

In its sample, this clonotype was seen many times. This chain joins TRBV29-1 and TRBJ2-1; 9 nucleotides agree with TRBD1. In germline, CDR1 is SQVTM, CDR2 ANQGSEA. This CDR3 region has 14 residues. Trimming cost V 7 bases and J 3 bases; bases outside gene matches: 7. Here the CDR3 reads CSAGTGGGYNEQFF. As DNA, the CDR3 is TGCAGCGCAGGAACAGGGGGCGGCTACAATGAGCAGTTCTTC.

In DNA form, the CDR3 reads TGTGCCACCAGCCAACCGGGACAGGGGGGCACTGAAGCTTTCTTT. Protein: CATSQPGQGGTEAFF. The V call is TRBV15, the J call TRBJ1-1, with 11 bases aligning to TRBD1. V lost 5 bases and J lost 4; bases outside the gene matches: 6. The CDR3 is 15 residues long. Looked up from germline, CDR1 is LNHNV and CDR2 is YYDKDF (reference sequence).

The rearrangement uses TRBV6-1 and TRBJ1-2, with D maybe TRBD1 (5 bases). The CDR3 loop spans 16 amino acids. V gave up 6 bases and J gave up 4 bases, with 21 bases separating them. CDR1 and CDR2 (germline): MNHNS, SASEGT. CDR3 DNA sequence: TGTGCCAGCAGGAATTTTTTGAACAGGCACGGCTATGGCTACACCTTC. Protein sequence: CASRNFLNRHGYGYTF.

The CDR3 reads CSAQPAATTGGTYNEQFF. Here the CDR3 DNA reads TGCAGCGCGCAGCCCGCCGCCACGACAGGGGGCACCTACAATGAGCAGTTCTTC. The J gene is TRBJ2-1, the V gene TRBV29-1; 10 positions match TRBD1. Trimming at V came to 7 bases and at J to 2 bases, leaving 17 bases not matched to a gene. The CDR3 is made up of 18 amino acids. Germline lookup yields CDR1 SQVTM and CDR2 ANQGSEA.

A word on this clonotype: One end of the junction varies from germline; a read error may be responsible. The chain carries TRBV3-1 and TRBJ2-3, with D unclear. The CDR3 totals 17 residues. Germline values: CDR1 LGHDT, CDR2 YNNKEL (reference sequence). CDR3 DNA: TGTGCCAGCAGCCAAGATCCCCCCAGCTATACCTCAGATACGCAGTGTTTT. This translates into CASSQDPPSYTSDTQCF.

This chain connects TRBV4-3 to TRBJ2-3, with 13 bases that match TRBD2. Losses at the gene ends were 4 bases for V and 0 bases for J; bases not matched to a gene: 4. The CDR3 runs to 17 residues. Germline CDR1 reads LGHNA; CDR2 reads YSLEER. CDR3 in DNA: TGCGCCAGCAGCCCAGGACTAGCGGGGGATAGCACAGATACGCAGTATTTT. As protein: CASSPGLAGDSTDTQYF.

This clonotype has a count of ten or more. Here the CDR3 reads CSARGGGNQPQHF. CDR3 nucleotides: TGCAGTGCTAGAGGTGGAGGCAATCAGCCCCAGCATTTT. The V and J genes are TRBV20-1 and TRBJ1-5; D is ambiguous. Germline CDR1 DFQATT, CDR2 SNEGSKA (reference sequence). Trimming stripped 1 base from V and 2 bases from J, with 6 bases between. The CDR3 is 13 residues long.

This clonotype was seen only a few times. This chain joins TRBV12-3 or TRBV12-4 and TRBJ1-6, with D possibly matching TRBD1 (6 bases). V was pared by 4 bases and J by 9 bases, with 16 bases between. There are 15 residues in the CDR3. The CDR3 DNA is TGTGCCAGCAGTTCTGCGGGGGGCCCCTTTTCACCCCTCCACTTT. Translated: CASSSAGGPFSPLHF.

There are many counts of this clonotype. This chain joins TRBV12-3 or TRBV12-4 and TRBJ1-1; D gene unclear. The ends were cut back, 2 bases at V and 3 bases at J, with 10 bases in the middle. The CDR3 covers 14 residues. The CDR3 spells CASSLTQRDTEAFF. The CDR3 nucleotides read TGTGCCAGCAGTTTAACACAGAGGGACACTGAAGCTTTCTTT.

This clonotype was seen a handful of times. J is TRBJ1-1 and V is TRBV10-3; D unclear. V gave up 2 bases and J gave up 0 bases, with 7 bases separating them. Germline V gene sequence: CDR1 ENHRY, CDR2 SYGVKD. The CDR3 has 14 residues. CDR3 sequence (DNA): TGTGCCATCAGTGAGCGGACGTTGAACACTGAAGCTTTCTTT. This codes for CAISERTLNTEAFF.

This clonotype was picked up a small number of times. The chain has TRBV20-1 and TRBJ2-1; 15 positions match TRBD2. The V gene end was trimmed by 3 bases and the J gene end by 0 bases; junction bases not matched to a gene: 15. This CDR3 is built from 21 residues. Germline V lookup: CDR1 DFQATT, CDR2 SNEGSKA (reference sequence). CDR3 residues: CSASPSPGLAGGRSSYNEQFF. The CDR3 DNA follows: TGCAGTGCTAGCCCGTCACCGGGACTAGCGGGGGGACGAAGCTCCTACAATGAGCAGTTCTTC.

This clonotype was detected only once. The V and J genes are TRBV6-1 and TRBJ2-2, with 9 bases fitting TRBD2. Germline assignment: CDR1 MNHNS and CDR2 SASEGT. The CDR3 sequence is 15 residues long. V trimming: 1 base; J trimming: 5 bases; junction bases outside the gene matches: 2. In DNA, the CDR3 is TGTGCCAGCAGTGAAGTCCTAGCGGGGACCGGGGAGCTGTTTTTT. It specifies CASSEVLAGTGELFF.

The gene calls are TRBV20-1 and TRBJ1-1; D unresolved. CDR3 size: 12 residues. Trimming cost V 2 bases and J 2 bases, with 6 bases left between them. CDR1 is DFQATT and CDR2 is SNEGSKA in the germline V gene (reference sequence). CDR3 in DNA: TGCAGTGCTAGAATATCCAACACTGAAGCTTTCTTT. It translates to CSARISNTEAFF.

In this sample, this clonotype turned up a few times. This sequence joins TRBV28 and TRBJ2-7; TRBD2 agrees at 8 bases. The V gene end was trimmed by 7 bases and the J gene end by 6 bases; junction bases not matched to a gene: 14. The germline V gene has CDR1 MDHEN and CDR2 SYDVKM. This CDR3 has 15 amino acids. The CDR3: CASTPGGPIISEQYV. The CDR3 DNA reads as TGTGCCAGCACCCCGGGGGGGCCGATAATCTCCGAGCAGTACGTC.

The chain carries TRBV20-1 and TRBJ2-3; perhaps D is TRBD1 or TRBD2 (5 bases each). The V and J ends lost 0 bases and 4 bases respectively, with 17 bases between them. Germline V gene lookup returns CDR1 DFQATT and CDR2 SNEGSKA (reference sequence). CDR3 length: 16 residues. In DNA, the CDR3 is TGCAGTGCTAGAGATCTGCCAGGCAGGGACCCAGATACGCAGTATTTT. Amino acids: CSARDLPGRDPDTQYF.

This clonotype was observed a handful of times. This sequence joins TRBV4-3 and TRBJ1-1; D is perhaps TRBD1 (6 bases). CDR1 and CDR2 (germline): LGHNA, YSLEER. This CDR3 is 15 amino acids long. The germline V and J ends were trimmed by 0 bases and 7 bases, with 15 bases remaining between them. The CDR3 spells CASSQDGGGWYEAFF. The CDR3, as DNA: TGCGCCAGCAGCCAAGATGGGGGGGGCTGGTATGAAGCTTTCTTT.

The J gene is TRBJ1-2, the V gene TRBV3-1; the D gene is possibly TRBD1 (5 bases). The V and J ends lost 1 base and 1 base respectively, with 10 bases between them. Germline V gene data show CDR1 as LGHDT and CDR2 as YNNKEL (reference sequence). The CDR3 length is 15 residues. The CDR3, as DNA: TGTGCCAGCAGCCAAGGACAGAGAGATAACTATGGCTACACCTTC. Translation gives CASSQGQRDNYGYTF.